Reported below is one T cell receptor (beta chain). The record originates from a study of T cell responses to AZD1222 COVID-19 vaccine. After removal of 0 bases from V and 3 bases from J, the junction contained 13 bases not matched to a gene. Germline V gives CDR1 GTSNPN, CDR2 SVGIG (reference sequence). The CDR3 spans 19 residues. Produced via immunoSEQ multiplex PCR; TCRdb's table is partial and in-frame only. The repertoire consists of 140,000 to 150,000 clones, with over 85% occurring once and the leading ten covering roughly 1.7%. This specimen was peripheral blood, taken 28 days after the second AZD1222 dose. The sequence was collected from an adult who received the AZD1222 COVID-19 vaccine. The genes are TRBV30 and TRBJ2-7; 14 bases agree with TRBD2. The DNA of the CDR3 is TGTGCCTGGAGTGTACCGGGACGTCCGGGACTAGCGGGAGTCTACGAGCAGTACTTC. Its translation: CAWSVPGRPGLAGVYEQYF.